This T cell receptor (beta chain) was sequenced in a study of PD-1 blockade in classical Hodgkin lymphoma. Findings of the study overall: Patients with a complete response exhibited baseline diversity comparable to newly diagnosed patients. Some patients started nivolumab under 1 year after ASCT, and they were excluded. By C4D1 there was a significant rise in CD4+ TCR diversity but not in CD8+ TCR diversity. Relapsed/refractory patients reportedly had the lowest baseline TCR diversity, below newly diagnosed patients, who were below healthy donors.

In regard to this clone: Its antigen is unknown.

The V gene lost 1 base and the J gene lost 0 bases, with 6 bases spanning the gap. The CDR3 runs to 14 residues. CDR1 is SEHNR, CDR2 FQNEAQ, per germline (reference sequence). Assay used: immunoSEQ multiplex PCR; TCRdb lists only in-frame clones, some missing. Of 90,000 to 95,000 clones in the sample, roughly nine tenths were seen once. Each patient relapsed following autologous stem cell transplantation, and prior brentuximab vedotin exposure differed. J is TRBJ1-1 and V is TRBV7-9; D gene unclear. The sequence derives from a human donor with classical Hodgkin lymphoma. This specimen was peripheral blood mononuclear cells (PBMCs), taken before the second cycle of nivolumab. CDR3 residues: CASSLDQLNTEAFF. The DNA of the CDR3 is TGTGCCAGCAGCTTAGACCAATTGAACACTGAAGCTTTCTTT.